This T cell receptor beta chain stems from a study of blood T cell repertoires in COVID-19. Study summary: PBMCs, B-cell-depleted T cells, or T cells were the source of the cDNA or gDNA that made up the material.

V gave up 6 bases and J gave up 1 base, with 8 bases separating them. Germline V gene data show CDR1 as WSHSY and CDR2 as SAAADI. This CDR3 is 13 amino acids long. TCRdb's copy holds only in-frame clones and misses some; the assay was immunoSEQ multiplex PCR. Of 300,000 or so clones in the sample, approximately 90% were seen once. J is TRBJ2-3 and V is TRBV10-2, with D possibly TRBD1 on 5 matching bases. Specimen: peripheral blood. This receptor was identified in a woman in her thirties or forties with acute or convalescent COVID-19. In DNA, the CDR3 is TGCGCCAGCAGCGGACAAGGCACAGATACGCAGTATTTT. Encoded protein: CASSGQGTDTQYF.